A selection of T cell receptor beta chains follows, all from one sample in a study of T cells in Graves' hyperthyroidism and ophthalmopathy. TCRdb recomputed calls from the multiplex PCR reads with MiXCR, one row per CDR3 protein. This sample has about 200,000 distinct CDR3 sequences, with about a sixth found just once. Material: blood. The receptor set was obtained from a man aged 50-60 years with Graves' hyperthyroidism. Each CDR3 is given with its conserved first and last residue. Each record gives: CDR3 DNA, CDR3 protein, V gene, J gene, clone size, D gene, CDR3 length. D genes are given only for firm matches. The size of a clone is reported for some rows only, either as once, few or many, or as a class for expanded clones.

DNA: TGTGCCAGCAGTTACTCGGCGGGAGTGGCCGGGGAGCTGTTTTTT
CDR3: CASSYSAGVAGELFF
V: TRBV6-2/TRBV6-3
J: TRBJ2-2
size: many
D: TRBD2
length: 15

DNA: TGTGCCAGCAGTTTCTTAGGGAATCTTCAGGGCTACACCTTC
CDR3: CASSFLGNLQGYTF
V: TRBV12-3/TRBV12-4
J: TRBJ1-2
size: once
D: -
length: 14

DNA: TGTGCCAGCAGTCTCGGCCGGGCTACGCAGTATTTT
CDR3: CASSLGRATQYF
V: TRBV5-4
J: TRBJ2-3
size: few
D: -
length: 12

DNA: TGCAGTGGACTAGCGGGAGGGGGGGAGGCCTACAATGAGCAGTTCTTC
CDR3: CSGLAGGGEAYNEQFF
V: TRBV20-1
J: TRBJ2-1
size: many
D: TRBD2
length: 16

DNA: TGTGCCAGCAGTTACTCTGGGCAGCACGAGCAGTACTTC
CDR3: CASSYSGQHEQYF
V: TRBV6-6
J: TRBJ2-7
size: few
D: -
length: 13

DNA: TGTGCCAGCGGAAGGGGGGGTTTGTCTGGAAACACCATATATTTT
CDR3: CASGRGGLSGNTIYF
V: TRBV12-3/TRBV12-4
J: TRBJ1-3
size: -
D: -
length: 15

DNA: TGTGCCAGCAGTGAAGGGACAGGTGAGGGGACCCAGTACTTC
CDR3: CASSEGTGEGTQYF
V: TRBV2
J: TRBJ2-5
size: many
D: TRBD1
length: 14

DNA: TGTGCCAGCAGCTTAGTTCAGGTTGGAGATGGCTACACCTTC
CDR3: CASSLVQVGDGYTF
V: TRBV11-2
J: TRBJ1-2
size: many
D: -
length: 14

DNA: TGTGCCAGTAGTCTGAACTATGGACAGGACGGCACTGGGACCCAGTACTTC
CDR3: CASSLNYGQDGTGTQYF
V: TRBV19
J: TRBJ2-5
size: many
D: TRBD1
length: 17

DNA: TGCGGCGTTGATAACGCGAACACCGGGGAGCTGTTTTTT
CDR3: CGVDNANTGELFF
V: TRBV29-1
J: TRBJ2-2
size: -
D: -
length: 13

DNA: TGTGCCAGCAGCCAGTCCGGGACGCGGGCGGGCTACACCTTC
CDR3: CASSQSGTRAGYTF
V: TRBV3-1
J: TRBJ1-2
size: many
D: -
length: 14

DNA: TGTGCCAGCAGTGAATATGAGGGGATCGAGCAGTACTTC
CDR3: CASSEYEGIEQYF
V: TRBV2
J: TRBJ2-7
size: many
D: -
length: 13

DNA: TGTGCCAGCAGCAAAACAGGGGGGAACACCGGGGAGCTGTTTTTT
CDR3: CASSKTGGNTGELFF
V: TRBV7-9
J: TRBJ2-2
size: many
D: TRBD1
length: 15

DNA: TGTGCCAGCAGTTTACCCGGGATGAGCACTGAAGCTTTCTTT
CDR3: CASSLPGMSTEAFF
V: TRBV28
J: TRBJ1-1
size: few
D: -
length: 14

DNA: TGCGCCAGCAGCTTGGTTACAGGGACTAGCGATTACAATGAGCAGTTCTTC
CDR3: CASSLVTGTSDYNEQFF
V: TRBV5-1
J: TRBJ2-1
size: many
D: TRBD2
length: 17

DNA: TGTGCCAGCAGTGTTTTTCTAGCGGGAAGCGGGGATACGCAGTATTTT
CDR3: CASSVFLAGSGDTQYF
V: TRBV2
J: TRBJ2-3
size: many
D: TRBD2
length: 16

DNA: TGTGCCAGCAGCTTTCAATCAGGGGGAGTCACCGGGGAGCTGTTTTTT
CDR3: CASSFQSGGVTGELFF
V: TRBV7-2
J: TRBJ2-2
size: -
D: TRBD1
length: 16

DNA: TGTGCCAGCAGCTTAAAGCAGCCGGGGACTAGCGGAGTTTTGGATGAGCAGTTCTTC
CDR3: CASSLKQPGTSGVLDEQFF
V: TRBV11-1
J: TRBJ2-1
size: -
D: TRBD2
length: 19

DNA: TGTGCCAGCAGCCCCCGGAGAGGGGGCTCCTACAATGAGCAGTTCTTC
CDR3: CASSPRRGGSYNEQFF
V: TRBV7-2
J: TRBJ2-1
size: many
D: -
length: 16

DNA: TGTGCCAGCAGCCTGACTAGCGGGACACACTACGAGCAGTACTTC
CDR3: CASSLTSGTHYEQYF
V: TRBV7-2
J: TRBJ2-7
size: -
D: TRBD2
length: 15

DNA: TGTGCCAGCAGCCCAGGACTACTTTTAGTCGACGAGCAGTACTTC
CDR3: CASSPGLLLVDEQYF
V: TRBV28
J: TRBJ2-7
size: many
D: -
length: 15

DNA: TGCAGTGCTATTGGGACATCCCTTTATGGCTACACCTTC
CDR3: CSAIGTSLYGYTF
V: TRBV20-1
J: TRBJ1-2
size: many
D: -
length: 13

DNA: TGTGCCAGCAGCCAAGAAAGAGGCGAGCAGTACTTC
CDR3: CASSQERGEQYF
V: TRBV3-1
J: TRBJ2-7
size: many
D: -
length: 12

DNA: TGTGCCATTAAGGACAGGGGAGATGGCTACACCTTC
CDR3: CAIKDRGDGYTF
V: TRBV11-1
J: TRBJ1-2
size: many
D: TRBD1
length: 12

DNA: TGCGCCAGCGGCCTGGAGGTATCAGATACGCAGTATTTT
CDR3: CASGLEVSDTQYF
V: TRBV5-1
J: TRBJ2-3
size: -
D: -
length: 13

DNA: TGTGCCAGCTCACCCCCCTCTGGGGATACGCAGTATTTT
CDR3: CASSPPSGDTQYF
V: TRBV18
J: TRBJ2-3
size: many
D: -
length: 13

DNA: TGTGCCAGCAACCAGCGGGAGAAGAGCGGGGAGCTGTTTTTT
CDR3: CASNQREKSGELFF
V: TRBV3-1
J: TRBJ2-2
size: many
D: TRBD2
length: 14

DNA: TGTGCCAGCAGTTTTATGAGGTCTCACAATGAGCAGTTCTTC
CDR3: CASSFMRSHNEQFF
V: TRBV28
J: TRBJ2-1
size: many
D: -
length: 14

DNA: TGTGCCAGCACCCTTAGACTAGCGTACGAGCAGTACTTC
CDR3: CASTLRLAYEQYF
V: TRBV3-1
J: TRBJ2-7
size: many
D: TRBD2
length: 13

DNA: TGTGCCTGGATGGCGGCCACCGGGGAGCTGTTTTTT
CDR3: CAWMAATGELFF
V: TRBV30
J: TRBJ2-2
size: many
D: -
length: 12

DNA: TGTGCCAGTAGTATAACAGACAGGGAGACCCAGTACTTC
CDR3: CASSITDRETQYF
V: TRBV19
J: TRBJ2-5
size: -
D: -
length: 13

DNA: TGCAGCGTTGAAGATATCGAGCGAGAGACCCAGTACTTC
CDR3: CSVEDIERETQYF
V: TRBV29-1
J: TRBJ2-5
size: -
D: -
length: 13